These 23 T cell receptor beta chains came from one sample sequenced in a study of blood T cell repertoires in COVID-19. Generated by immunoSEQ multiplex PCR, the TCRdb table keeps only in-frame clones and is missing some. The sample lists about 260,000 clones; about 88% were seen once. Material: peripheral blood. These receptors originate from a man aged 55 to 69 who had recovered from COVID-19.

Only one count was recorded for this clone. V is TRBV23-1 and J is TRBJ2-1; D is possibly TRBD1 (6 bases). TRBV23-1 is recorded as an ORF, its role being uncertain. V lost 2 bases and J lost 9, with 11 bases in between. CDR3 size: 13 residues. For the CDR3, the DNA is TGCGCCAGCAGTCAAGTCCAGGGGTGTGAGCAGTTCTTC. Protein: CASSQVQGCEQFF.

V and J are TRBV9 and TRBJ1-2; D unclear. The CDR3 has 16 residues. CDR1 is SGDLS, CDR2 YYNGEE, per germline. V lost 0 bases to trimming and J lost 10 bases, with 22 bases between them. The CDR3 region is CASSVAPTPRLHDYTF. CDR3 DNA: TGTGCCAGCAGCGTAGCTCCAACCCCGAGGCTTCATGACTACACCTTC.

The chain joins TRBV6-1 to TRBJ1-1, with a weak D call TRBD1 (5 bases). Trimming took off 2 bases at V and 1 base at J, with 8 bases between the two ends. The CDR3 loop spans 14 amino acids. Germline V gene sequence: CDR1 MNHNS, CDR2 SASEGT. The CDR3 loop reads CASSERQRNTEAFF. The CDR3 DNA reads TGTGCCAGCAGTGAACGACAGAGGAACACTGAAGCTTTCTTT.

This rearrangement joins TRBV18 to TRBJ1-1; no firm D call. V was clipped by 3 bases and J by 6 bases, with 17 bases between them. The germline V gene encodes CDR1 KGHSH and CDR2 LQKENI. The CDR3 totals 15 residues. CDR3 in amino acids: CASSPSSDSGAEAFF. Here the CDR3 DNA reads TGTGCCAGCTCACCTAGTTCCGATTCAGGCGCTGAAGCTTTCTTT.

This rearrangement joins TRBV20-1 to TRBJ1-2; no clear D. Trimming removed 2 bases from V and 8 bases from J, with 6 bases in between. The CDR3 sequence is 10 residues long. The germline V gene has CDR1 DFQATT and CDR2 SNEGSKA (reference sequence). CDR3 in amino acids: CSARMLGYTF. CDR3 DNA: TGCAGTGCTAGAATGTTAGGCTACACCTTC.

This CDR3 is CASSLGTGLAGGTNTGELFF. In DNA, the CDR3 is TGTGCCAGCAGCTTAGGCACAGGACTAGCGGGGGGGACGAACACCGGGGAGCTGTTTTTT. V and J are TRBV11-3 and TRBJ2-2, with TRBD2 identical over 15 bases. CDR1 is SGHNT and CDR2 is YENEEA in the germline V gene. The V segment lost 1 base and the J segment 0 bases; nucleotides outside the gene matches: 6. This CDR3 has 20 amino acids.

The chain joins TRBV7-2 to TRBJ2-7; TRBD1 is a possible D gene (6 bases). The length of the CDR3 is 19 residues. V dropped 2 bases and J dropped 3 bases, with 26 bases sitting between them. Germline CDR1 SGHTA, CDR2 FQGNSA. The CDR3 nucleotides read TGTGCCAGCAGCTTAATCACAGCCAGATTAGGGGGTACAGGCTACGAGCAGTACTTC. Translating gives CASSLITARLGGTGYEQYF. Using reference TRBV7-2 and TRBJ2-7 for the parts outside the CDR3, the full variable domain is GAGVSQSPSNKVTEKGKDVELRCDPISGHTALYWYRQSLGQGLEFLIYFQGNSAPDKSGLPSDRFSAERTGGSVSTLTIQRTQQEDSAVYLCASSLITARLGGTGYEQYFGPGTRLTVT.

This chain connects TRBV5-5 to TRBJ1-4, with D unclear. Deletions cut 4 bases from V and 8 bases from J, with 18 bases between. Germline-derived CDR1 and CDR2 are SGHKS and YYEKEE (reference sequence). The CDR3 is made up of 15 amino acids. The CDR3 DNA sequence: TGTGCCAGCAGCCGCCCGGAAAGGCCGGGGGAAAAACTGTTTTTT. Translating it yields CASSRPERPGEKLFF.

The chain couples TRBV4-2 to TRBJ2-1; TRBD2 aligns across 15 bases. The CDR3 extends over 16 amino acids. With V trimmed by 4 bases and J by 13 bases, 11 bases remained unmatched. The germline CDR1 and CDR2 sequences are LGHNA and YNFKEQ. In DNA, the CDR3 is TGTGCCAGCAGCCCCCGGACTAGCGGGGGGGCCCAGCCCCAGTTCTTC. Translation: CASSPRTSGGAQPQFF.

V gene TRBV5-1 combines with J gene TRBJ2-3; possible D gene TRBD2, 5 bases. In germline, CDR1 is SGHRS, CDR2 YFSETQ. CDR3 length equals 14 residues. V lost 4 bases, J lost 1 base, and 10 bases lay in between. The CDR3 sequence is CASSMGSGTDTQYF. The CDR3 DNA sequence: TGCGCCAGCAGCATGGGGAGCGGCACAGATACGCAGTATTTT.

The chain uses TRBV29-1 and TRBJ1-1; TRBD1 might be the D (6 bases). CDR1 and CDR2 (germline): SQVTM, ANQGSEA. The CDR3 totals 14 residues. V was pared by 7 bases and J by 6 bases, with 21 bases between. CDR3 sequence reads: CSASTGQSPSEAFF. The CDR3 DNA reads TGCAGCGCCTCTACCGGACAGTCACCGTCTGAAGCTTTCTTT.

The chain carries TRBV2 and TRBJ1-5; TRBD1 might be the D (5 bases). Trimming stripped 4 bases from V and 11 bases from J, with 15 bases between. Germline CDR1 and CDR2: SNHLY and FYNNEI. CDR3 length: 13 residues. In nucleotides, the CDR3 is TGTGCCAGCAGTGCCGAAAGACAGCTTGCCCAGCATTTT. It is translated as CASSAERQLAQHF. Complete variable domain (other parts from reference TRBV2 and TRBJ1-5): EPEVTQTPSHQVTQMGQEVILRCVPISNHLYFYWYRQILGQKVEFLVSFYNNEISEKSEIFDDQFSVERPDGSNFTLKIRSTKLEDSAMYFCASSAERQLAQHFGDGTRLSIL.

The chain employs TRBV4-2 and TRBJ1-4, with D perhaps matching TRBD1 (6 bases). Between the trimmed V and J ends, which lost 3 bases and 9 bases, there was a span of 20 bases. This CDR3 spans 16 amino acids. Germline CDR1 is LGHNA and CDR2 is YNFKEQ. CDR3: CASSQAAQGVRKKLFF. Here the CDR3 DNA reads TGTGCCAGCAGCCAGGCTGCACAGGGAGTGAGGAAAAAACTGTTTTTT.

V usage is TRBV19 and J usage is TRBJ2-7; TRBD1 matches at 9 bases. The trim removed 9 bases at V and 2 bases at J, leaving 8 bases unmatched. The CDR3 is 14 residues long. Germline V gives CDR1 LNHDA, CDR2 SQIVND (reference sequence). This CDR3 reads CASSGQGSPYEQYF. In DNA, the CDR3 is TGTGCCAGCTCGGGACAGGGAAGCCCCTACGAGCAGTACTTC.

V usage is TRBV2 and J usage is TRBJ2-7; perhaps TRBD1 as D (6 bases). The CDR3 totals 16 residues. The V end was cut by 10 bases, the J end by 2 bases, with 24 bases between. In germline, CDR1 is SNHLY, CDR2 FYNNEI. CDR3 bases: TGTGCCACTCCTTTATCCCGGGACACAGAACCCTACGAGCAGTACTTC. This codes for CATPLSRDTEPYEQYF. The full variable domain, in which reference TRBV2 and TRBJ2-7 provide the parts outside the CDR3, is EPEVTQTPSHQVTQMGQEVILRCVPISNHLYFYWYRQILGQKVEFLVSFYNNEISEKSEIFDDQFSVERPDGSNFTLKIRSTKLEDSAMYFCATPLSRDTEPYEQYFGPGTRLTVT.

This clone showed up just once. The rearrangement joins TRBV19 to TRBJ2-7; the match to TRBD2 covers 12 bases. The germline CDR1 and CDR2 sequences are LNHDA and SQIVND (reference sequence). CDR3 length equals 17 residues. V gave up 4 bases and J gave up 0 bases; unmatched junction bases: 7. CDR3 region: CASSRRLAGAISYEQYF. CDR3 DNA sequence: TGTGCCAGTAGTAGACGACTAGCGGGGGCGATCTCCTACGAGCAGTACTTC.

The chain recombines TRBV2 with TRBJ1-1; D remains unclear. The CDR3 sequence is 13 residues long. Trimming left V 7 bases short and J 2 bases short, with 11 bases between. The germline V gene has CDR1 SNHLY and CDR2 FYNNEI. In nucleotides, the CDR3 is TGTGCCAGCACCACGGGAGGCAACACTGAAGCTTTCTTT. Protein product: CASTTGGNTEAFF.

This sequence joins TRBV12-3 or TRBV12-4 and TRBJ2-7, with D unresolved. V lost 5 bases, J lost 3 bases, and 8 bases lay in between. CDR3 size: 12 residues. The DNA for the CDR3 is TGTGCCAGCAGTGCTACAGACTACGAGCAGTACTTC. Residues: CASSATDYEQYF.

CDR3 in DNA: TGTGCCAGCACCATAACTAGCGGGGGGCTGAGCACAGATACGCAGTATTTT. Translation gives CASTITSGGLSTDTQYF. This chain links TRBV9 with TRBJ2-3, with TRBD2 matching 12 bases. Germline V gene sequence: CDR1 SGDLS, CDR2 YYNGEE. The J segment lost 0 bases and the V segment lost 6 bases, leaving 8 bases of the junction unmatched. The CDR3 is 17 amino acids.

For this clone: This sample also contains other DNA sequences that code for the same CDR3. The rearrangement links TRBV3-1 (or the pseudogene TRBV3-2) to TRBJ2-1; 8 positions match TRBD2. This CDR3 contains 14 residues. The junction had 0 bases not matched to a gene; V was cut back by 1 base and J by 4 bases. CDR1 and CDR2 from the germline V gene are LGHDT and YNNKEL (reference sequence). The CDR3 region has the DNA TGTGCCAGCAGCCAAGCGGGGGGGTACAATGAGCAGTTCTTC. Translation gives CASSQAGGYNEQFF.

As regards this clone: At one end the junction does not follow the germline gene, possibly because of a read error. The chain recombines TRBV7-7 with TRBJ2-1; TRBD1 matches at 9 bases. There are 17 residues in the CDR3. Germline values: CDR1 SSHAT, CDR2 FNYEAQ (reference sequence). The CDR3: CASSLGVGDRGVNEQFF. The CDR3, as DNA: TGTGCTAGCAGCTTAGGGGTAGGCGACAGGGGGGTCAATGAGCAGTTCTTC.

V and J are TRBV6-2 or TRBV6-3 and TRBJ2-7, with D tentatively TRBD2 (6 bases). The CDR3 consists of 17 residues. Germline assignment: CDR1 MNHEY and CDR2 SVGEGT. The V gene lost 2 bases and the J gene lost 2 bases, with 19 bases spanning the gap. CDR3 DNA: TGTGCCAGCAGTTACCCCCCTGGCGAGGACTACACCTACGAGCAGTACTTC. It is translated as CASSYPPGEDYTYEQYF.

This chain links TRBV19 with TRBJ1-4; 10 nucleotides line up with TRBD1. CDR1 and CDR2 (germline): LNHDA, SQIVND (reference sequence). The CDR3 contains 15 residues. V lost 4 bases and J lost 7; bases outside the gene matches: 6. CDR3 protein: CASSSWTGGSEKLFF. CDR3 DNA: TGTGCCAGTAGTAGCTGGACAGGGGGGAGTGAAAAACTGTTTTTT.